Given below is one T cell receptor beta chain in context. These data belong to a study of cytomegalovirus exposure and HLA in healthy donors. The V gene lost 4 bases and the J gene lost 1 base, with 8 bases spanning the gap. The germline V gene encodes CDR1 SEHNR and CDR2 FQNEAQ (reference sequence). CDR3 length: 13 residues. The PCR used 60 Vbeta and 13 Jbeta primers. Here immunoSEQ multiplex PCR was the method, and the copy in TCRdb shows in-frame clones only, minus some. Among 150,000 to 170,000 clones listed, over 70% were seen once. V usage is TRBV7-9 and J usage is TRBJ2-7, with D perhaps TRBD1 (5 bases). The receptor was derived from a man in his thirties or forties in good health and CMV-seronegative. The sample consisted of PBMCs. CDR3 DNA sequence: TGTGCCAGCAGCTCTGGGGCATCCTACGAGCAGTACTTC. Its translation is CASSSGASYEQYF.